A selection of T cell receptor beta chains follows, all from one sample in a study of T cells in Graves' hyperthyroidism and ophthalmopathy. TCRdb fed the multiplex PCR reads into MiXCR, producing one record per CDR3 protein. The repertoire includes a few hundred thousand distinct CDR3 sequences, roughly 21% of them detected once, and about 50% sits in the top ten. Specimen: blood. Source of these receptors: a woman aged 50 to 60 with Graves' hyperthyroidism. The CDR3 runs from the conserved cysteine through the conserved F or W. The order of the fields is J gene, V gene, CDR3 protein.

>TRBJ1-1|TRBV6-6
CASSYSGNSGEAFF
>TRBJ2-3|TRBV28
CASSHSGTGGADTQYF
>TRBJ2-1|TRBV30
CAWSEWETYNEQFF
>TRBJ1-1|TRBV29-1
CSVRTQAVNTEAFF
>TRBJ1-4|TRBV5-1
CASSPDRGPEKLFF
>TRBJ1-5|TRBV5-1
CASSLGSGQPQHF
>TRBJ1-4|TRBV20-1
CSATRDSATNEKLFF
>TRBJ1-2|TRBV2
CASSVSPGFSYGYTF
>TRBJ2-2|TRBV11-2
CASSLPGTGTTGELFF
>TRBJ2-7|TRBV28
CASMGGPGKGRFGTSGNYEQYF
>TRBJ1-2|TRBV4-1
CASSQGGQGFYTF
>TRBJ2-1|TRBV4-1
CATGNPYNEQFF
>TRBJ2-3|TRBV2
CASSELGGAGTDTQYF
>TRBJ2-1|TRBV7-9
CASSLSGMSSYNEQFF
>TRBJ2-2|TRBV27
CASRTGTANTGELFF
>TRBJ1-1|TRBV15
CATSRAGGGTEAFF
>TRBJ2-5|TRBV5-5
CASSLGLARDQETQYF
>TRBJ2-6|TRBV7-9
CASSPRRAGANVLTF
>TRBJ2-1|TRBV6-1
CASSVGLAGGANNEQFF
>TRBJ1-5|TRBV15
CATSRDYPAGGGYQPQHF
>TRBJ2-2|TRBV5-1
CASSLELANTGELFF
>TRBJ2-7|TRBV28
CASSSSTSGRLYEQYF
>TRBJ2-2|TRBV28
CASRSDRNTGELFF
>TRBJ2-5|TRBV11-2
CASSLVGLRETQYF
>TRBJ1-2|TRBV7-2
CASSRYDGAYTF
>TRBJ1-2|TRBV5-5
CASSGGSSNYGYTF
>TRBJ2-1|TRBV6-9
CASSFFGGGLYNEQFF
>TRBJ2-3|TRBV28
CASNKPSTDTQYF
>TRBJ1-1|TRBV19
CASSPGMGGIQAFF
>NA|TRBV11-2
CASSLEAGFNEQYF
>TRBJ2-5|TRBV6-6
CASSYSPSPQETQYF
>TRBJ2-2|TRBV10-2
CAGSAQGASTGELFF
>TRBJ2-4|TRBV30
CAWGLAGVGIQYF
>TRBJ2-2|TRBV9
CASSVGPIDTGELFF
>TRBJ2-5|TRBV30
CAWSDAETQYF
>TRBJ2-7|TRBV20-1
CSAELQGRYEQYF
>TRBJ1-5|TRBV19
CASSIGDRTNQPQHF
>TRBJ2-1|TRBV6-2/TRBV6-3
CASRDPNEQFF
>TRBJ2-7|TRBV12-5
CASGFAGDSSYEQYF
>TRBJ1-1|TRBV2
CASSRRRRGNTEAFF
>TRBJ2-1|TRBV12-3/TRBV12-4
CASSGGRGANEQFF
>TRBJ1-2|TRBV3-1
CASSQAVTGYTF
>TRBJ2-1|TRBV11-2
CASSKRLAGDEQFF
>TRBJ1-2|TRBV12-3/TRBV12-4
CASSLNGRANYGYTF
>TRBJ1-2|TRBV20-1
CSANPGANYGYTF
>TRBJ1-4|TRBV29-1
CSVAGANEKLFF
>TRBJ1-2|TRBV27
CASSEVPGYGYTF
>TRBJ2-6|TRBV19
CASSSTGAAGANVLTF
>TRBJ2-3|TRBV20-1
CSAKLAGGGDTQYF
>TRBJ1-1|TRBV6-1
CASSRQGPIEAFF